The present T cell receptor beta chain was sequenced within a study of T cell responses to AZD1222 COVID-19 vaccine. Findings and limits, study-wide: The donor group comprised mostly white British people and more females; the analysis possibly underestimated clonal diversity.

Germline values: CDR1 KGHDR, CDR2 SFDVKD. The CDR3 consists of 13 residues. Trimming pared 8 bases from V and 8 bases from J, leaving 14 bases between. In the case of this clone: The antigen remains undetermined.

Profiled with immunoSEQ multiplex PCR; TCRdb holds only in-frame clones, not every one. Here the sample spans 110,000 to 150,000 clones, roughly 88% being singletons. This clonotype was sampled from an adult in good health. The chain joins TRBV24-1 to TRBJ2-2, with D unresolved. The sequencing here drew on peripheral blood, taken on day 0 of AZD1222 vaccination. CDR3 nucleotides: TGTGCCACCACCTCCCTGGCGTCGGGGGAGCTGTTTTTT. It yields the protein CATTSLASGELFF.